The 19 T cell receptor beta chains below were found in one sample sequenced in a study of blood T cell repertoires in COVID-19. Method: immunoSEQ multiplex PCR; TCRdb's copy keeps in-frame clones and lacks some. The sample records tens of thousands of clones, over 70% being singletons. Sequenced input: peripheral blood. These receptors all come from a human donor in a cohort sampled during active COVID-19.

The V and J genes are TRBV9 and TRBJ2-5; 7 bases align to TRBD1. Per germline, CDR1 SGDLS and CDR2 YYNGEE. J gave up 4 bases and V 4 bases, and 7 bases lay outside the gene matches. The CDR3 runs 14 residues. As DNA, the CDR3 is TGTGCCAGCAGCCCGACAGGGTTGATAGAGACCCAGTACTTC. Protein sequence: CASSPTGLIETQYF. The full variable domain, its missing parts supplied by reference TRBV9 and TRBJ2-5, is DSGVTQTPKHLITATGQRVTLRCSPRSGDLSVYWYQQSLDQGLQFLIQYYNGEERAKGNILERFSAQQFPDLHSELNLSSLELGDSALYFCASSPTGLIETQYFGPGTRLLVL.

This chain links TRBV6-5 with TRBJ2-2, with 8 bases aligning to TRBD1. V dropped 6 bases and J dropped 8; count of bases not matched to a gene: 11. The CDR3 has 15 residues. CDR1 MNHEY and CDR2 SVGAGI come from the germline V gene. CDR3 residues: CASSPAGQVEGELFF. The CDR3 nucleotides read TGTGCCAGCAGCCCCGCGGGACAGGTCGAGGGGGAGCTGTTTTTT.

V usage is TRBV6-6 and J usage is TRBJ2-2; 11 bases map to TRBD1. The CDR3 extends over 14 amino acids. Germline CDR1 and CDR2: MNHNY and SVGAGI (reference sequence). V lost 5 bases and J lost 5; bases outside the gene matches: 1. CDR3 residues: CASSGTGGTGELFF. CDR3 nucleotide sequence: TGTGCCAGCAGTGGGACAGGGGGTACCGGGGAGCTGTTTTTT.

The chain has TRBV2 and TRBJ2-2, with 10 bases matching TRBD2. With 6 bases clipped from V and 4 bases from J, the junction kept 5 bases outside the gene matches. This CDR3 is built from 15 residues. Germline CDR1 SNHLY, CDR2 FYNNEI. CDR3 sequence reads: CASSGLADGTGELFF. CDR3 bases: TGTGCCAGCAGCGGACTAGCGGATGGCACCGGGGAGCTGTTTTTT.

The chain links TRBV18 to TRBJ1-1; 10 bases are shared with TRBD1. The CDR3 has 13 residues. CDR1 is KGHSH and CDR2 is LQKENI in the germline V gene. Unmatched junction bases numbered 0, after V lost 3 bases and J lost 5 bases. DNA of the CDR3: TGTGCCAGCTCACCGGGACAGGGGACTGAAGCTTTCTTT. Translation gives CASSPGQGTEAFF.

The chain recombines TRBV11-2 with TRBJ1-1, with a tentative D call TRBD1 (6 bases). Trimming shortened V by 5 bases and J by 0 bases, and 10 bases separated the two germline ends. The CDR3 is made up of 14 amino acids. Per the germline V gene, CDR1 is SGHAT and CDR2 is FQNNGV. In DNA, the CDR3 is TGTGCCAGCAGCCCGGACAGTATGAACACTGAAGCTTTCTTT. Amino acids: CASSPDSMNTEAFF. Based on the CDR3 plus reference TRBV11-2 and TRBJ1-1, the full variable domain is EAGVAQSPRYKIIEKRQSVAFWCNPISGHATLYWYQQILGQGPKLLIQFQNNGVVDDSQLPKDRFSAERLKGVDSTLKIQPAKLEDSAVYLCASSPDSMNTEAFFGQGTRLTVV.

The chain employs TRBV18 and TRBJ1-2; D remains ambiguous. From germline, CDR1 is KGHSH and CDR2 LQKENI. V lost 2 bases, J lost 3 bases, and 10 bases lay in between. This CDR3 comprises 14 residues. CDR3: CASSPEASYYGYTF. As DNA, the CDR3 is TGTGCCAGCTCACCAGAGGCCAGCTACTATGGCTACACCTTC.

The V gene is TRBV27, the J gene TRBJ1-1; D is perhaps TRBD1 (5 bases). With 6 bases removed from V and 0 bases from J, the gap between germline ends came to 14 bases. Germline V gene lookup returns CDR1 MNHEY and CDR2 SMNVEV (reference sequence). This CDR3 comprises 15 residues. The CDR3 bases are TGTGCCAGCAGCCTAAGGTGGGGGGTGAACACTGAAGCTTTCTTT. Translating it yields CASSLRWGVNTEAFF.

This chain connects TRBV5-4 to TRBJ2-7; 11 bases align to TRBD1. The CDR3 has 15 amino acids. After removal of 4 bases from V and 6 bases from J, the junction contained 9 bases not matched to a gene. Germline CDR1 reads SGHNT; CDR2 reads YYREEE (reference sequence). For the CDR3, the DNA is TGTGCCAGCAGCCTCTGGGAGGGACAGGGGGTCGAGCAGTACTTC. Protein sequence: CASSLWEGQGVEQYF.

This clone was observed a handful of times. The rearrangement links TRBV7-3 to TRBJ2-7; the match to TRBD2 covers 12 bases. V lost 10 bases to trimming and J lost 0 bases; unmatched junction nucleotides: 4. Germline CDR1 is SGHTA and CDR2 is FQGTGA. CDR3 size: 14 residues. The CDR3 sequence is CAKGLAGDSYEQYF. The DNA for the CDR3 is TGTGCCAAGGGACTAGCGGGTGACTCCTACGAGCAGTACTTC. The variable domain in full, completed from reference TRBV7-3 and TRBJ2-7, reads GAGVSQTPSNKVTEKGKYVELRCDPISGHTALYWYRQSLGQGPEFLIYFQGTGAADDSGLPNDRFFAVRPEGSVSTLKIQRTERGDSAVYLCAKGLAGDSYEQYFGPGTRLTVT.

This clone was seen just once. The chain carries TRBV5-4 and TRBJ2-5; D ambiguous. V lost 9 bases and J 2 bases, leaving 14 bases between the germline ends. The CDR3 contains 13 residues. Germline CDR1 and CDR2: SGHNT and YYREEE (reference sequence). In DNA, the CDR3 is TGTGCCACCGCCTCGGGTCGGCAAGAGACCCAGTACTTC. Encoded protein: CATASGRQETQYF.

The CDR3: CASSPLFGGGGGFHGYTF. CDR3 bases: TGTGCCAGCAGCCCGCTTTTTGGAGGGGGCGGAGGGTTTCATGGCTACACCTTC. The V call is TRBV7-8, the J call TRBJ1-2; 7 bases map to TRBD1. With 5 bases clipped from V and 6 bases from J, the junction kept 21 bases outside the gene matches. Germline values: CDR1 SGHVS, CDR2 FQNEAQ. CDR3 size: 18 residues.

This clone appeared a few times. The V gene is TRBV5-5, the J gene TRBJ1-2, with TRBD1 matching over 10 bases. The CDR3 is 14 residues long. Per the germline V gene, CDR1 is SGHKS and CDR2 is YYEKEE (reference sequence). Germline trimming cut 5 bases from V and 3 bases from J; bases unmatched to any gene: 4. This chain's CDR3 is CASRRGQGDYGYTF. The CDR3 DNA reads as TGTGCCAGCAGGCGAGGACAGGGGGACTATGGCTACACCTTC.

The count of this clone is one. This chain's CDR3 is CASSLSTGTGNTIYF. The DNA for the CDR3 is TGTGCCAGCAGCTTATCTACGGGAACTGGAAACACCATATATTTT. The J gene is TRBJ1-3, the V gene TRBV7-2; D is uncertain. The germline CDR1 and CDR2 sequences are SGHTA and FQGNSA. V dropped 2 bases and J dropped 2 bases, with 10 bases sitting between them. The CDR3 covers 15 residues.

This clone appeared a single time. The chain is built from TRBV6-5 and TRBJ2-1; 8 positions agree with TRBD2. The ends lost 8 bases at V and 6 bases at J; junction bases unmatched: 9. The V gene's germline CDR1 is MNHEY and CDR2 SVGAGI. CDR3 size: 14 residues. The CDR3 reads CASGLGGAFNEQFF. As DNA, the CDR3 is TGTGCCAGCGGGCTCGGGGGGGCTTTCAATGAGCAGTTCTTC.

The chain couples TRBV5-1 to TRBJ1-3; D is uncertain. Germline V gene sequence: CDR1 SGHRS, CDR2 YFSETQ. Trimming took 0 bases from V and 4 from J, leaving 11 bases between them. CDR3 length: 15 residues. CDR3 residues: CASSLGGEGGNTIYF. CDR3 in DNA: TGCGCCAGCAGCTTGGGGGGAGAAGGCGGAAACACCATATATTTT.

Here the CDR3 reads CASSRRQGGQFF. The CDR3 DNA reads TGTGCCAGCAGCCGGCGACAGGGCGGGCAGTTCTTC. This chain links TRBV12-3 or TRBV12-4 with TRBJ2-1, with 7 bases fitting TRBD1. The CDR3 covers 12 residues. V gave up 6 bases and J gave up 12 bases; unmatched junction bases: 8.

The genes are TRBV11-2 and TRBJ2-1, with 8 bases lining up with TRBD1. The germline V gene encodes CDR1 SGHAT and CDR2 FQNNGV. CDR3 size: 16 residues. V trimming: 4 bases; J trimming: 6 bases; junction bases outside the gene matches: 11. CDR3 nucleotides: TGTGCCAGCAGCTCAACAGGGGGATTACGGGCCAATGAGCAGTTCTTC. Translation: CASSSTGGLRANEQFF.

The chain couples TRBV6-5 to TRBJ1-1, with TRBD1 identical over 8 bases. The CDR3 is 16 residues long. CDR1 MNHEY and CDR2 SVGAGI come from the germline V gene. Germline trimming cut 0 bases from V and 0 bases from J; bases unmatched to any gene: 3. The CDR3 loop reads CASSYSRTGLNTEAFF. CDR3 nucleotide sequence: TGTGCCAGCAGTTACTCGCGGACAGGGTTGAACACTGAAGCTTTCTTT.